These 17 T cell receptor beta chains share one sample of origin, sequenced in a study of blood T cell repertoires in COVID-19. TCRdb keeps only in-frame clones here, not all; method: immunoSEQ multiplex PCR. The sample includes around 23,000 clones, 72% of them seen just once. The specimen was peripheral blood. Source of these receptors: an elderly woman with acute or convalescent COVID-19.

This clone was seen a single time. V is TRBV3-1 (or the pseudogene TRBV3-2) and J is TRBJ2-7; unclear D gene. The CDR3 sequence is 11 residues long. Germline lookup yields CDR1 LGHDT and CDR2 YNNKEL (reference sequence). V shed 5 bases and J shed 7 bases, with 9 bases lying between them. Written as DNA, the CDR3 is TGTGCCAGCAGCACGTACTGGGAGCAGTACTTC. Amino acid sequence: CASSTYWEQYF.

This clone has more than one count but fewer than ten. The chain is built from TRBV5-5 and TRBJ2-1; 10 bases line up with TRBD2. Germline values: CDR1 SGHKS, CDR2 YYEKEE (reference sequence). This CDR3 is built from 15 residues. V dropped 5 bases and J dropped 5; count of bases not matched to a gene: 7. The CDR3 DNA is TGTGCCAGCAGTTACCTCCTAGCGGGAGACAATGAGCAGTTCTTC. Residues: CASSYLLAGDNEQFF.

The V and J genes are TRBV5-1 and TRBJ2-6; 7 bases are shared with TRBD1. Germline CDR1 and CDR2: SGHRS and YFSETQ. With 4 bases clipped from V and 0 bases from J, the junction kept 13 bases outside the gene matches. The CDR3 totals 19 residues. CDR3 amino acids: CASSPGWTGRYSGANVLTF. In DNA, the CDR3 is TGCGCCAGCAGCCCTGGATGGACAGGACGCTACTCTGGGGCCAACGTCCTGACTTTC.

The V and J genes are TRBV19 and TRBJ2-2; a possible D gene is TRBD1 (5 bases). Germline CDR1 reads LNHDA; CDR2 reads SQIVND (reference sequence). This CDR3 has 14 residues. The V end lost 1 base, the J end lost 3 bases, and 6 bases lay between the germline ends. As DNA, the CDR3 is TGTGCCAGTAGTATAGGCAGGGACACCGGGGAGCTGTTTTTT. Its protein product is CASSIGRDTGELFF.

The J gene is TRBJ1-1, the V gene TRBV29-1; no firm D call. This CDR3 has 13 amino acids. The germline V and J ends were trimmed by 3 bases and 0 bases, with 8 bases remaining between them. Germline loops: CDR1 SQVTM, CDR2 ANQGSEA. CDR3 residues: CSVETSLNTEAFF. In nucleotides, the CDR3 is TGCAGCGTTGAGACAAGCCTGAACACTGAAGCTTTCTTT.

This clone showed up just a few times. The chain carries TRBV12-3 or TRBV12-4 and TRBJ1-3; D might be TRBD1 (5 bases). V was trimmed by 5 bases and J by 4 bases, leaving 9 bases between them. This CDR3 has 13 residues. For the CDR3, the DNA is TGTGCCAGCAGTCGGACATCGGGAAACACCATATATTTT. Its translation is CASSRTSGNTIYF.

The chain is built from TRBV10-3 and TRBJ1-2; 7 bases match TRBD1. V lost 6 bases and J lost 1; bases outside the gene matches: 2. Per germline, CDR1 ENHRY and CDR2 SYGVKD. The CDR3 is made up of 13 amino acids. As DNA, the CDR3 is TGTGCCATCAGCAGGGACAGTAACTATGGCTACACCTTC. Translation gives CAISRDSNYGYTF.

This clone was observed a handful of times. V gene TRBV19 combines with J gene TRBJ1-5; D is possibly TRBD1 (5 bases). Per the germline V gene, CDR1 is LNHDA and CDR2 is SQIVND (reference sequence). Trimming cost V 6 bases and J 2 bases, with 5 bases left between them. CDR3 length: 12 amino acids. The CDR3 nucleotides are TGTGCCAGTAGACAGGGCAATCAGCCCCAGCATTTT. This gives the protein CASRQGNQPQHF.

DNA for the CDR3: TGTGCCAGTAGTAGTCAGGGGGGTGGCACTGAAGCTTTCTTT. Its protein product is CASSSQGGGTEAFF. The chain employs TRBV19 and TRBJ1-1, with 7 nucleotides matching TRBD1. The CDR3 runs 14 residues. The junction had 6 bases not matched to a gene; V was cut back by 4 bases and J by 4 bases. Germline CDR1 is LNHDA and CDR2 is SQIVND (reference sequence).

This clone was counted only a few times. The chain combines TRBV5-1 with TRBJ2-7, with D unresolved. CDR1 and CDR2 from the germline V gene are SGHRS and YFSETQ. V dropped 0 bases and J dropped 4 bases, with 8 bases sitting between them. The CDR3 consists of 13 residues. CDR3 DNA: TGCGCCAGCAGCTTGGGCTATTTATACGAGCAGTACTTC. It is translated as CASSLGYLYEQYF. The complete variable domain, with remaining parts taken from reference TRBV5-1 and TRBJ2-7, reads KAGVTQTPRYLIKTRGQQVTLSCSPISGHRSVSWYQQTPGQGLQFLFEYFSETQRNKGNFPGRFSGRQFSNSRSEMNVSTLELGDSALYLCASSLGYLYEQYFGPGTRLTVT.

The chain is built from TRBV6-6 and TRBJ1-3; D ambiguous. V was cut by 2 bases and J by 2 bases, with 7 bases left in between. Per germline, CDR1 MNHNY and CDR2 SVGAGI (reference sequence). The CDR3 has 14 amino acids. CDR3 nucleotides: TGTGCCAGCAGTTACATGGCAGCTGGAAACACCATATATTTT. This sequence encodes CASSYMAAGNTIYF.

CDR3 loop: CASSQAQGRSGELFF. DNA for the CDR3: TGCGCCAGCAGCCAAGCCCAGGGGCGGTCCGGGGAGCTGTTTTTT. The J gene is TRBJ2-2, the V gene TRBV5-1; TRBD1 might be the D (6 bases). CDR3 length equals 15 residues. CDR1 and CDR2 from the germline V gene are SGHRS and YFSETQ. V was clipped by 4 bases and J by 6 bases, with 16 bases between them.

The rearrangement joins TRBV10-3 to TRBJ2-2; D might be TRBD1 (6 bases). Trimming took off 10 bases at V and 4 bases at J, with 16 bases between the two ends. From germline, CDR1 is ENHRY and CDR2 SYGVKD. The CDR3 contains 14 residues. For the CDR3, the DNA is TGTGCCACCAATACTGTACAGGGCACCGGGGAGCTGTTTTTT. As protein: CATNTVQGTGELFF.

This clone was recorded only once. This chain connects TRBV13 to TRBJ2-7; 10 bases match TRBD2. The CDR3 sequence is 16 residues long. J was trimmed by 0 bases and V by 0 bases; bases with no gene match: 2. Germline V gene sequence: CDR1 PRHDT, CDR2 FYEKMQ (reference sequence). The CDR3 reads CASSLGASGSSYEQYF. The CDR3 region has the DNA TGTGCCAGCAGCTTAGGTGCTAGCGGGAGCTCCTACGAGCAGTACTTC. Full variable domain (outside the CDR3, taken from reference TRBV13 and TRBJ2-7): AAGVIQSPRHLIKEKRETATLKCYPIPRHDTVYWYQQGPGQDPQFLISFYEKMQSDKGSIPDRFSAQQFSDYHSELNMSSLELGDSALYFCASSLGASGSSYEQYFGPGTRLTVT.

This chain links TRBV16 with TRBJ1-1, with unresolved D. The germline V gene encodes CDR1 KGHSY and CDR2 FQNENV. The CDR3 spans 14 residues. Trimming removed 0 bases at V and 1 base at J, with 6 bases between. CDR3 protein: CASSQSGGNTEAFF. CDR3 sequence (DNA): TGTGCCAGCAGCCAATCTGGAGGGAACACTGAAGCTTTCTTT.

The V and J genes are TRBV6-6 and TRBJ1-5; no firm D call. The V and J ends lost 4 bases and 11 bases respectively, with 18 bases between them. Germline V lookup: CDR1 MNHNY, CDR2 SVGAGI (reference sequence). CDR3 length equals 14 residues. CDR3 sequence reads: CASSSTLLSGTQHF. The CDR3 nucleotides are TGTGCCAGCAGTTCAACCCTCTTATCGGGAACCCAGCATTTT.

The gene calls are TRBV7-9 and TRBJ1-2, with a tentative D call TRBD1 (5 bases). The CDR3 sequence is 14 residues long. The germline V gene encodes CDR1 SEHNR and CDR2 FQNEAQ (reference sequence). The V end lost 3 bases, the J end lost 3 bases, and 11 bases lay between the germline ends. The CDR3 here is CASSFETAHYGYTF. The CDR3 nucleotides are TGTGCCAGCAGCTTTGAGACAGCCCACTATGGCTACACCTTC. Supplemented by reference TRBV7-9 and TRBJ1-2, the full variable domain reads DTGVSQNPRHKITKRGQNVTFRCDPISEHNRLYWYRQTLGQGPEFLTYFQNEAQLEKSRLLSDRFSAERPKGSFSTLEIQRTEQGDSAMYLCASSFETAHYGYTFGSGTRLTVV.